This T cell receptor (beta chain) was profiled in a study of CD8 T cells in Susac syndrome. As for the study in general: Patients with Susac syndrome were, at the time of blood collection, therapy-naive, maintained on corticosteroids, or maintained on intravenous immunoglobulin alone. Broader study findings: The CD4+ T cell repertoires that were profiled in Susac syndrome showed no clonal expansion.

Random hexamers were used to reverse transcribe the RNA input (about 0.5 to 1 ug). The authors amplified TCR beta CDR3 across 54 Vbeta and 13 Jbeta using immunoSEQ multiplex PCR. TCRdb called the immunoSEQ multiplex PCR reads again in MiXCR, with one record for every CDR3 protein. Counted here are 140,000 or so distinct CDR3 sequences, almost 96% occurring once; the ten biggest clones make up 0.084%. V was cut by 5 bases and J by 2 bases, with 7 bases left in between. The germline CDR1 and CDR2 sequences are MNHEY and SVGEGT. The CDR3 sequence is 12 residues long. CD8+ and CD4+ blood T cells underwent TCR beta sequencing. Comments on this clonotype: Its matching antigen is unknown.

V and J are TRBV6-2 or TRBV6-3 and TRBJ2-7; D call uncertain. Sequenced sample: CD4+ T cells from PBMCs. The clonotype was recovered from a human donor with Susac syndrome. The CDR3 loop reads CASSQRTYEQYF. The CDR3 nucleotides are TGTGCCAGCAGTCAAAGGACCTACGAGCAGTACTTC.